Sequencing of this T cell receptor beta chain was carried out in a study of T cell responses to AZD1222 COVID-19 vaccine. Study in general: Pooled together were second doses at about 4 or about 12 weeks.

Of note for this clone: Its antigen is as yet unknown.

General study points: Targeting of unmutated variant regions was reportedly seen in nearly half of spike-specific TCRs. Mostly white British, mostly female donors; authors suggested clonal diversity may be underestimated.

V was clipped by 2 bases and J by 0 bases, with 8 bases between them. The CDR3 totals 14 residues. Germline assignment: CDR1 SQVTM and CDR2 ANQGSEA. Using immunoSEQ multiplex PCR, the repertoire was profiled, and TCRdb retains in-frame clones only, with some absent. The sample has some 150,000 clones; around 88% are singletons. The clonotype was recovered from an adult in good health. The sample consisted of peripheral blood, taken on day 0 of AZD1222 vaccination. This chain joins TRBV29-1 and TRBJ2-1; D call uncertain. CDR3 in DNA: TGCAGCGTTGAAAGGCAAAGCTCCTACAATGAGCAGTTCTTC. Translating it yields CSVERQSSYNEQFF.